This T cell receptor beta chain is drawn from a study of CD8 T cells in ankylosing spondylitis. This clonotype was picked up a small number of times. In TCRdb, the 5' RACE reads were re-called with MiXCR into one record per CDR3 protein. Among about 88,000 distinct CDR3 sequences listed, roughly 27% were seen once. V was pared by 3 bases and J by 2 bases, with 22 bases between. This CDR3 region has 17 residues. Per the germline V gene, CDR1 is DFQATT and CDR2 is SNEGSKA (reference sequence). Source material: blood, either unsorted or a sorted T cell fraction (not recorded which). This TCR came from a male donor with ankylosing spondylitis or in good health (not recorded which). J is TRBJ2-5 and V is TRBV20-1; a possible D gene is TRBD1 (6 bases). CDR3 coding DNA: TGCAGTGCTAGGGGGGCGACAGGCCGGACCGGACAAGAGACCCAGTACTTC. Translated, it gives CSARGATGRTGQETQYF.